This T cell receptor beta chain was recovered during a study of persistence of HIV-infected CD4 T cells. General study results and limits: Compared with CD3/CD28-stimulated cells, CMV- and Gag-responding cells showed lower TCRbeta richness. Degenerate expanded CDR3beta sequences were enriched among CMV- and Gag-responding cells.

As for this clone: Antigen: not known.

Anti-CD3/anti-CD28 beads served as a nonspecific positive control stimulus. Responding CD4+ T cells were sorted by upregulation of both CD40 ligand and CD69. Donors were HIV-1-infected adults who began suppressive ART during chronic infection. A roughly 20-hour stimulation of CD8-depleted PBMCs used anti-CD28/CD49d costimulation, CD40-blocking antibody and enfuvirtide. The libraries were made with immunoSEQ version 4 in survey mode. TCRdb's copy holds only in-frame clones and misses some; the assay was immunoSEQ multiplex PCR. This sample has around 35,000 clones, with roughly 90% found just once. The clonotype originates from an adult man with HIV who was CMV-seropositive. Here the sequenced sample was CD4+ T cells sorted from PBMCs after roughly 18-hour stimulation, taken from a patient who received antiretroviral therapy.

The CDR3 region is CASLGRKSGANVLTF. CDR3 DNA: TGTGCCAGCCTCGGACGGAAATCTGGGGCCAACGTCCTGACTTTC. This rearrangement joins TRBV6-5 to TRBJ2-6, with D unresolved. Germline values: CDR1 MNHEY, CDR2 SVGAGI. Between the trimmed V and J ends, which lost 8 bases and 1 base, there was a span of 12 bases. This CDR3 is built from 15 residues.